This TCR beta chain appears in the sequencing data of a study of T cells in Graves' hyperthyroidism and ophthalmopathy (dated by TCRdb to between 2018 and 2021). Regarding the research as a whole: Peripheral blood samples were taken at the time of initial diagnosis, prior to any treatment. For training and testing, the 100 or so patients in the discovery cohort were randomly divided in a 7:3 ratio. Whether ophthalmopathy could be predicted prospectively was tested in an independent validation cohort made up of roughly 19 hyperthyroidism patients plus 17 patients who later progressed to ophthalmopathy. TCR Vbeta CDR3 sequencing of fewer than 150 peripheral blood samples (43 ophthalmopathy, approximately 80 hyperthyroidism and 17 progressor patients) is reported in the paper. Once sampling was done, hyperthyroidism patients were given methimazole at a starting dose of 30 mg daily, whereas ophthalmopathy patients were given high-dose intravenous methylprednisolone. The study also compared thyroid tissue and blood T-cell repertoires from five or six Graves' hyperthyroidism patients. A discovery cohort of approximately 97 patients, fewer than 50 with Graves' ophthalmopathy and under 60 with stable Graves' hyperthyroidism, was used to find distinguishing TCR V-J signatures.

A patient counted as having stable Graves' hyperthyroidism if no progression to ophthalmopathy occurred over 18 months of follow-up. The hyperthyroidism patients were between 18 and 65 years old and newly diagnosed, with a disease duration of less than 2 months. Patients with uncontrolled infections, other autoimmune diseases, pregnancy or lactation were excluded. Diagnoses were based on clinical symptoms, serum thyroxine and TRAb, thyroid ultrasound and orbital computed tomography. Ficoll-Paque density gradient centrifugation was used to isolate PBMCs from about 10 ml of fresh peripheral blood. Total RNA was extracted using Trizol reagent, and RNA quality was assessed on an Agilent 2100 Bioanalyzer. The table lists this clonotype with many counts. Its target antigen remains unknown. Base qualities are not at hand, and no much larger clone is one base apart. The full study reports these points: Ophthalmopathy was separated from stable hyperthyroidism by a 13 V-J signature model, with around 90% sensitivity and about 84% specificity obtained in cross-validation and 80%/75% obtained in testing. No statistical method was used to fix the sample size in advance, and group allocation was not hidden from the investigators. Most expanded thyroid clonotypes (frequency above 0.001) were also found in blood, which suggests that blood repertoires may mirror thyroid immune responses. In validation, the model predicted progression to ophthalmopathy a median of roughly six months before onset, with roughly 68% sensitivity and roughly 77% specificity.

The TCR beta CDR3 regions were amplified from the RNA transcripts. For the first round of RT-PCR on the TCR CDR3, the HTBI primer set was used together with the Qiagen OneStep RT-PCR kit. Libraries were constructed in a second round of multiplex PCR, after which size selection and purification were carried out. Libraries were sequenced paired-end with 100 bp reads on an Illumina HiSeq2000. The authors processed their data as follows. Raw data were processed with SOAPnuke, discarding reads with adapters, uncalled bases, mean Phred below 15, or no exact constant-primer or identifier match. COPE v1.2.5 was used to merge high-quality paired reads, and clonotypes were defined as unique nucleotide sequences. MiTCR v1.1 was used to align clonotypes to the IMGT TRBV, TRBD and TRBJ reference segments. The analysis included only V-J combinations with a frequency above 0.0001, which together covered more than 99% of the repertoires. The TCS score was defined as F50 (clonal expansion) divided by E x V (chaos), with BLOSUM62-based TCRdist calculated between CDR3 peptides within each V-J. Welch's t-statistics and random forest reduced fewer than 600 V-J features to 13, which were used in a naive Bayes classifier (R e1071). TCRdb handled the public reads itself, with Q25 trimming in fastp and clone calling in MiXCR, and kept productive beta chains. Every CDR3 protein is listed once, alongside the most common genes and DNA of its rows. TCRdb, not the original authors, processed these V and J calls. This sample lists around 200,000 distinct CDR3 sequences; approximately 17% were detected once. The ten largest clones take up roughly 28% of the sample.

Relative to germline, V is 5 bases shorter and J is 5 bases shorter, with 12 bases between their ends. Including cysteine and phenylalanine, the CDR3 has 13 amino acids. CDR3 DNA is the only sequence kept; it has 39 bases, read in frame from the first base. CDR1 and CDR2 (SGHNT, YENEEA) derive from the germline V gene. This chain is built from TRBV11-3 and TRBJ1-1, with TRBD1 perhaps the D gene, on 5 matching bases. The specimen sequenced was blood. This TCR derives from a woman aged 45-65 years with Graves' hyperthyroidism. The CDR3 in this case is CASSRRGGTEAFF. The DNA sequence follows: TGTGCCAGCAGCCGTCGGGGGGGGACTGAAGCTTTCTTT.